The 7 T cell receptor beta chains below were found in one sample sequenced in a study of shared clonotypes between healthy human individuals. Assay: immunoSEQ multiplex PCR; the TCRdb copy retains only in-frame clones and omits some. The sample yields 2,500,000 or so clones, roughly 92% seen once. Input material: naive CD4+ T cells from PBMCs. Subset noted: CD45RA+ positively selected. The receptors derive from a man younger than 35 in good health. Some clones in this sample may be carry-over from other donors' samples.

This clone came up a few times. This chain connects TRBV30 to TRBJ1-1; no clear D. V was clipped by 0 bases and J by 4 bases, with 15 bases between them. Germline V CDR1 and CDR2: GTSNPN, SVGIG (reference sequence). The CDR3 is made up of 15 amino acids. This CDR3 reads CAWSVGPGASTEAFF. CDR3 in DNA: TGTGCCTGGAGTGTAGGCCCGGGCGCGAGCACTGAAGCTTTCTTT.

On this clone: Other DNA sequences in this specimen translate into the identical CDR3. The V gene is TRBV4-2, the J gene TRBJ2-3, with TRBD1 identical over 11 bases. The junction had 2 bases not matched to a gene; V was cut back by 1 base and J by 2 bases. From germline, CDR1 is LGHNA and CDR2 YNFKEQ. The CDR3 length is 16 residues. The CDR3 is CASSQGDRGSTDTQYF. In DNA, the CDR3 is TGTGCCAGCAGCCAAGGGGACAGGGGGTCCACAGATACGCAGTATTTT.

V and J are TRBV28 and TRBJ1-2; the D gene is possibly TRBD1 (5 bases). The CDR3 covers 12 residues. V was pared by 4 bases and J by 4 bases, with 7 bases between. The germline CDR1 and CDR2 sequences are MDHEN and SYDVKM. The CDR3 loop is CASSSDTYGYTF. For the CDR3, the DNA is TGTGCCAGCAGTTCGGACACCTATGGCTACACCTTC.

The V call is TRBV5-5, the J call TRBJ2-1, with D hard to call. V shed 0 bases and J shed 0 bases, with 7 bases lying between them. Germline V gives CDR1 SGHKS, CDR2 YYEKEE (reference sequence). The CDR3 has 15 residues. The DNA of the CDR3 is TGTGCCAGCAGCTTGGATCCAAACTCCTACAATGAGCAGTTCTTC. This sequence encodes CASSLDPNSYNEQFF.

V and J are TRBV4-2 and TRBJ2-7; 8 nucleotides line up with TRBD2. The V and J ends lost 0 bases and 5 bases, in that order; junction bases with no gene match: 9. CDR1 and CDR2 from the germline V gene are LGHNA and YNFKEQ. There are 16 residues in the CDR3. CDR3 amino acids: CASSQDLTGGYHEQYF. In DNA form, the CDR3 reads TGTGCCAGCAGCCAAGATTTGACGGGAGGGTATCACGAGCAGTACTTC.

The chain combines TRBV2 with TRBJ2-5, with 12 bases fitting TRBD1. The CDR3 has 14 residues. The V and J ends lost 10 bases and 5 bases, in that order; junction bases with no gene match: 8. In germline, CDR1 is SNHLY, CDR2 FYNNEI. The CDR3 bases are TGTGCCAACAACCGGGACAGGGGGCTTGAGACCCAGTACTTC. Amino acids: CANNRDRGLETQYF.

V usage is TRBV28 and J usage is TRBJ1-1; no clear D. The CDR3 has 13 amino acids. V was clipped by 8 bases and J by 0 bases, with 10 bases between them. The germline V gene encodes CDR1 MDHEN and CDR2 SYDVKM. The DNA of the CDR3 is TGTGCCAGCGCCAACGAGTTGAACACTGAAGCTTTCTTT. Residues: CASANELNTEAFF. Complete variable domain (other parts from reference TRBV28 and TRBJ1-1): DVKVTQSSRYLVKRTGEKVFLECVQDMDHENMFWYRQDPGLGLRLIYFSYDVKMKEKGDIPEGYSVSREKKERFSLILESASTNQTSMYLCASANELNTEAFFGQGTRLTVV.